The T cell receptor (beta chain) described here comes from a study of CD8+ T cells in alopecia areata. Findings of the study overall: Compared with normal scalp, lesional scalp had higher clonality and more expanded CD8+ clones. Possibly as an HLA-related effect, TCR sharing across patients appeared less clear than in mice. Among the cells sequenced in scalp samples are also the resident alphabeta T cells of normal skin.

In regard to this clone: Its target is unknown.

The germline V gene encodes CDR1 SQVTM and CDR2 ANQGSEA. There are 12 residues in the CDR3. The V gene end was trimmed by 5 bases and the J gene end by 5 bases; junction bases not matched to a gene: 4. Following RNA extraction, reverse transcription yielded cDNA that acted as the sequencing template. This table comes from immunoSEQ multiplex PCR, and its TCRdb copy is limited to in-frame clones, with some not included. In the table there are around 120,000 clones, less than 80% of which are singletons. The clonotype comes from a human donor in good health. The gene calls are TRBV29-1 and TRBJ1-1, with 8 positions matching TRBD1. The specimen was CD4+ T cells sorted from blood. The CDR3 spells CSVYRGETEAFF. The DNA for the CDR3 is TGCAGCGTTTACAGGGGGGAAACTGAAGCTTTCTTT.